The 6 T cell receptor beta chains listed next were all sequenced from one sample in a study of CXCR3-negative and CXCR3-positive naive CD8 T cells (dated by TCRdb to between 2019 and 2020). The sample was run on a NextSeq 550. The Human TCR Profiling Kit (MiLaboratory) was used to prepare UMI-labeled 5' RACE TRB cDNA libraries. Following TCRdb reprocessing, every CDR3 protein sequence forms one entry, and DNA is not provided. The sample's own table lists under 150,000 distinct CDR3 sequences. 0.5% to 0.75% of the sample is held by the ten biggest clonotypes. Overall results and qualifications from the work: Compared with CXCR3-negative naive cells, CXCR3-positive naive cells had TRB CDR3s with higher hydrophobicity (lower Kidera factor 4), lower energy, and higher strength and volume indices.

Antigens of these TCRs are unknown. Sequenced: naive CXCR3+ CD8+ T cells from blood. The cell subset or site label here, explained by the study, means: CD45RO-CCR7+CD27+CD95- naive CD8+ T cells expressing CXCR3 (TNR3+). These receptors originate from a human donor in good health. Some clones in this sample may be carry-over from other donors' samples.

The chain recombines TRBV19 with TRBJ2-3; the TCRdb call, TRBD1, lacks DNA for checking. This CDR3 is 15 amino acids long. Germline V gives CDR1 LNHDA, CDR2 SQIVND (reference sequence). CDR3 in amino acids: CASQLGTGGTDTQYF.

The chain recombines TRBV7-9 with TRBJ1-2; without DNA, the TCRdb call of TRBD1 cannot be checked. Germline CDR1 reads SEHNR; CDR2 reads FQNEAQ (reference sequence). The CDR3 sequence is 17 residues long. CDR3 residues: CASSPSSRVIFGYGYTF. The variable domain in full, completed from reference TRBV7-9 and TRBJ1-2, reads DTGVSQNPRHKITKRGQNVTFRCDPISEHNRLYWYRQTLGQGPEFLTYFQNEAQLEKSRLLSDRFSAERPKGSFSTLEIQRTEQGDSAMYLCASSPSSRVIFGYGYTFGSGTRLTVV.

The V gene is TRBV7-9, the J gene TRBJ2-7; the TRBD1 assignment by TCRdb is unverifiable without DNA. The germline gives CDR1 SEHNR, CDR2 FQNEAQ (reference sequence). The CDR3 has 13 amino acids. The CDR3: CASSLANRAEQYF. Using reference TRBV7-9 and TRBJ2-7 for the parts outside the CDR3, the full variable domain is DTGVSQNPRHKITKRGQNVTFRCDPISEHNRLYWYRQTLGQGPEFLTYFQNEAQLEKSRLLSDRFSAERPKGSFSTLEIQRTEQGDSAMYLCASSLANRAEQYFGPGTRLTVT.

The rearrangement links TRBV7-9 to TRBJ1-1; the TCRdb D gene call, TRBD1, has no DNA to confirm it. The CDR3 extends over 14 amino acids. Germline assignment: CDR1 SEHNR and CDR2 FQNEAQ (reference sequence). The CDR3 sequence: CASSPPGQNTEAFF.

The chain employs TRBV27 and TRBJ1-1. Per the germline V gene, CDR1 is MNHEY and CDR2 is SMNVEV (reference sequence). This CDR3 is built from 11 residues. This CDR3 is CASSTGTRAFF.

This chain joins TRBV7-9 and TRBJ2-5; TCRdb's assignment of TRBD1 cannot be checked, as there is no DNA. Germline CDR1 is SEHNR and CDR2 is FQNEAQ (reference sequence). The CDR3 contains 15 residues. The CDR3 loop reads CASSSNRADQETQYF.